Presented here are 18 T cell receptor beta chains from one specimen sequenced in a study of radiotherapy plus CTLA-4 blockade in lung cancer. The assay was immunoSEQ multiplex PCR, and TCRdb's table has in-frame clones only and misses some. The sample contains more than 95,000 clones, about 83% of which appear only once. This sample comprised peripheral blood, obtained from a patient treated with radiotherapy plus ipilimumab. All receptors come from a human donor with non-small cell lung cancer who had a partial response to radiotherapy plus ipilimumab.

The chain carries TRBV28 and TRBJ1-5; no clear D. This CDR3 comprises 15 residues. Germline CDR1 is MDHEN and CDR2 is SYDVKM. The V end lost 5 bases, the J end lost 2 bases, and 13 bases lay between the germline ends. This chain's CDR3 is CASSVEGWGNQPQHF. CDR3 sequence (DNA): TGTGCCAGCAGTGTAGAGGGATGGGGCAATCAGCCCCAGCATTTT.

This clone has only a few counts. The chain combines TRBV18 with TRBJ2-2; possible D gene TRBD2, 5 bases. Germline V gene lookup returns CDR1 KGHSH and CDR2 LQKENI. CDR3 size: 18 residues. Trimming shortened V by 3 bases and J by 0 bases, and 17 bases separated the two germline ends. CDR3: CASSPGRARMTNTGELFF. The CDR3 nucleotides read TGTGCCAGCTCACCGGGGAGAGCACGTATGACGAACACCGGGGAGCTGTTTTTT. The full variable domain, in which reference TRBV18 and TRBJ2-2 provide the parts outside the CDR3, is NAGVMQNPRHLVRRRGQEARLRCSPMKGHSHVYWYRQLPEEGLKFMVYLQKENIIDESGMPKERFSAEFPKEGPSILRIQQVVRGDSAAYFCASSPGRARMTNTGELFFGEGSRLTVL.

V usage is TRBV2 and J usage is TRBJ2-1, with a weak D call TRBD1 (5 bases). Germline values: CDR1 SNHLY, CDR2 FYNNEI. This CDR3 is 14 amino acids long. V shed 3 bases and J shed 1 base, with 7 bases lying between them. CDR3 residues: CASSDRASYNEQFF. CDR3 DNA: TGTGCCAGCAGTGACAGGGCGTCCTACAATGAGCAGTTCTTC.

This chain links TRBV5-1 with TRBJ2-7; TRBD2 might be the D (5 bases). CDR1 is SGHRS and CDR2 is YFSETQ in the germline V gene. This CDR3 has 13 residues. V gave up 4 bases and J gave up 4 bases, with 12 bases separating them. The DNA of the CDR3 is TGCGCCAGCAGCCCCGGGGATCTGTACGAGCAGTACGTC. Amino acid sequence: CASSPGDLYEQYV.

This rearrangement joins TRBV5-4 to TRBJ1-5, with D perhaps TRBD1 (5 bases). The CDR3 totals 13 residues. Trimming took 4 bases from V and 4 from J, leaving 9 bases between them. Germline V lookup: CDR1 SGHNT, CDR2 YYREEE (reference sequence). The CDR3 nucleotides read TGTGCCAGCAGCCCGGGGGTGAATCAGCCCCAGCATTTT. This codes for CASSPGVNQPQHF.

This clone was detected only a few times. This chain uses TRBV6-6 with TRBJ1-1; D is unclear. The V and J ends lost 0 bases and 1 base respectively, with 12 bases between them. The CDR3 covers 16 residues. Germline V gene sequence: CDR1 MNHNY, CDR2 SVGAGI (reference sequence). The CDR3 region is CASSYSISGTNTEAFF. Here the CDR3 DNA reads TGTGCCAGCAGTTACTCGATTTCAGGAACGAACACTGAAGCTTTCTTT.

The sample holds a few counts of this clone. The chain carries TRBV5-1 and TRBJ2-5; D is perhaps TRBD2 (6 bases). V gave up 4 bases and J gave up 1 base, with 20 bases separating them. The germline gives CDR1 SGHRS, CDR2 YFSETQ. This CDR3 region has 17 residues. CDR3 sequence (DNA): TGCGCCAGCAGCCCCGGGTCGCGGAGGGCGGGCCAAGAGACCCAGTACTTC. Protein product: CASSPGSRRAGQETQYF.

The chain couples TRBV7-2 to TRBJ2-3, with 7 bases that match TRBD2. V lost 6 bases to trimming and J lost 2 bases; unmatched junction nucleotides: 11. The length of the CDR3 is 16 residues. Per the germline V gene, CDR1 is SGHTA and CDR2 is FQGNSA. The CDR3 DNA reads TGTGCCAGCAGATTTCCGGCAGCGGGACCCACAGATACGCAGTATTTT. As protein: CASRFPAAGPTDTQYF.

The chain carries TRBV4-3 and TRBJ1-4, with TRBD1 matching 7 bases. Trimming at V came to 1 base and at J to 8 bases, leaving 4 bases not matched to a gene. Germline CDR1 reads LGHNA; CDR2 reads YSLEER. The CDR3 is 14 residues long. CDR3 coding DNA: TGCGCCAGCAGCCAAGGAAGGGGGCAGGAAAAACTGTTTTTT. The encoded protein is CASSQGRGQEKLFF.

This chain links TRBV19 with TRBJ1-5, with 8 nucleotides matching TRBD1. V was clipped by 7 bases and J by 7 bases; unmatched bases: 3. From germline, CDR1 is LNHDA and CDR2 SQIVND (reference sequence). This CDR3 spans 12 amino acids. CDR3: CASTDREQPQHF. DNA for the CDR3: TGTGCCAGTACGGACAGGGAGCAGCCCCAGCATTTT.

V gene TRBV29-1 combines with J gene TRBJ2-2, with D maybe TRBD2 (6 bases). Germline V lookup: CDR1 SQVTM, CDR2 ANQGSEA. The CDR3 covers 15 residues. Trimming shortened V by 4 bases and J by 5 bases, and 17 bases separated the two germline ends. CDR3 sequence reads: CSVGIGGDRTGELFF. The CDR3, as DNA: TGCAGCGTTGGGATCGGGGGAGATCGGACCGGGGAGCTGTTTTTT.

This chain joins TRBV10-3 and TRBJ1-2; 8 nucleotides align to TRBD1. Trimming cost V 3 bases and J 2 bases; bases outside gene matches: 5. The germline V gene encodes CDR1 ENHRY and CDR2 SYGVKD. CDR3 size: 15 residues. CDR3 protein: CAISERDRPNYGYTF. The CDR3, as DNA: TGTGCCATCAGTGAAAGGGACAGGCCCAACTATGGCTACACCTTC.

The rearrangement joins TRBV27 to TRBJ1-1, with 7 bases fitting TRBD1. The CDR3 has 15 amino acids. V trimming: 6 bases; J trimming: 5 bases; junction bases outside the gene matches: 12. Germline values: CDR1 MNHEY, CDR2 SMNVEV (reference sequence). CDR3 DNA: TGTGCCAGCAGCTCCCGAGGGGGCCACGGAACTGAAGCTTTCTTT. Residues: CASSSRGGHGTEAFF.

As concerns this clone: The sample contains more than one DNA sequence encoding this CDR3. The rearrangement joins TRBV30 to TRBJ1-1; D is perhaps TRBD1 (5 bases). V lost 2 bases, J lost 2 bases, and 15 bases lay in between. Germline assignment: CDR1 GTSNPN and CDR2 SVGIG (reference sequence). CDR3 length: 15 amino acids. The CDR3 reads CAWSPPWGGNTEAFF. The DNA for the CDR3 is TGTGCCTGGAGTCCCCCCTGGGGGGGAAACACTGAAGCTTTCTTT.

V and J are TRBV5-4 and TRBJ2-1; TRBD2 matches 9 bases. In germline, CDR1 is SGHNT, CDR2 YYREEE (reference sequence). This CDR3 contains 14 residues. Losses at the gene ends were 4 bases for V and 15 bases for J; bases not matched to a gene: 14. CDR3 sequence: CASSNPHLAGEAFF. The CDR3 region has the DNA TGTGCCAGCAGCAATCCCCACTTAGCGGGGGAGGCGTTCTTC.

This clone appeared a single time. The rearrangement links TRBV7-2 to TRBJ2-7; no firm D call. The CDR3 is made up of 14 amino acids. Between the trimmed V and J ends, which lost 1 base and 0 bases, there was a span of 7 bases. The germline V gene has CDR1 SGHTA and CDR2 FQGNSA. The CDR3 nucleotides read TGTGCCAGCAGCTTAGACGCCAGCTCCTACGAGCAGTACTTC. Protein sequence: CASSLDASSYEQYF.

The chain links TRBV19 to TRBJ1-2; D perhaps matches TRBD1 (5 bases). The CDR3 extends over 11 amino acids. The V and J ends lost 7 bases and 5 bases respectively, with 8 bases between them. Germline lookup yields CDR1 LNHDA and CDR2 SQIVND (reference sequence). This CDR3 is CASNGGYGYTF. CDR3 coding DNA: TGTGCCAGTAATGGGGGGTATGGCTACACCTTC. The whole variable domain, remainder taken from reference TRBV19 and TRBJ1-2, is DGGITQSPKYLFRKEGQNVTLSCEQNLNHDAMYWYRQDPGQGLRLIYYSQIVNDFQKGDIAEGYSVSREKKESFPLTVTSAQKNPTAFYLCASNGGYGYTFGSGTRLTVV.

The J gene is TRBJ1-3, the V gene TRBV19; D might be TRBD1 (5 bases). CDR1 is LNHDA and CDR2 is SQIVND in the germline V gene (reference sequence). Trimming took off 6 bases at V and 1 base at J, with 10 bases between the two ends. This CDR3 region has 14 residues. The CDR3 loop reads CASSQTVSGNTIYF. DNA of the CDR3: TGTGCCAGTAGCCAGACAGTTTCTGGAAACACCATATATTTT.